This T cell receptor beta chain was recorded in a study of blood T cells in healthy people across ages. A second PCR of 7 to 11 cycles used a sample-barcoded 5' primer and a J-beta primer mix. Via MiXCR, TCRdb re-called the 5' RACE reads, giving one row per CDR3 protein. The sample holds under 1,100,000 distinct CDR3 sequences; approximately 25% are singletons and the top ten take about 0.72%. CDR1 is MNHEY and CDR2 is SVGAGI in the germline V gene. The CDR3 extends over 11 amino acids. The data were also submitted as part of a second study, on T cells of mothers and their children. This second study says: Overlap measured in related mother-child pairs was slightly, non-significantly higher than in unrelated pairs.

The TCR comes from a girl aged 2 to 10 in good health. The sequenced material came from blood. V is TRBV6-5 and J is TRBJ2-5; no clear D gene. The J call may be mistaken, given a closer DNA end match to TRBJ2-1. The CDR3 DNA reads TGTGCCAGCAAACTCGACAATGAGCAGTTCTTC. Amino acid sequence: CASKLDNEQFF.